These T cell receptor beta chains were read from a single sample in a study of cytomegalovirus exposure and HLA in healthy donors. Assay used: immunoSEQ multiplex PCR; TCRdb lists only in-frame clones, some missing. This table has fewer than 200,000 clones, nearly 90% appearing once. The sequenced sample consisted of PBMCs. These receptor sequences come from a woman aged 18-29 years in good health and CMV-seropositive. CDR3s include the opening cysteine and the closing phenylalanine or tryptophan. A D gene is named only where the DNA matches it firmly. A clone size is listed for some rows: how often the clone was seen (once, few, many), or a class if it is expanded.

cdr3_nt | cdr3_aa | j_call | cdr3_length | v_call | clone_size | d_call
TGCGCCAGCAGCTCGGGGGAACAGAACACTGAAGCTTTCTTT | CASSSGEQNTEAFF | TRBJ1-1 | 14 | TRBV5-1 | once | NA
TGCAGCGCCTCCGGGACAGGGAACACTGAAGCTTTCTTT | CSASGTGNTEAFF | TRBJ1-1 | 13 | TRBV29-1 | once | TRBD1
TGTGCCAGCTCACCAATGAAGCTAAGCTCCTACAATGAGCAGTTCTTC | CASSPMKLSSYNEQFF | TRBJ2-1 | 16 | TRBV18 | NA | NA
TGCAGCGTAACAACAGGGGGCGAGGTAAGCGAGCAGTACTTC | CSVTTGGEVSEQYF | TRBJ2-7 | 14 | TRBV29-1 | once | TRBD1
TGTGCCAGCTCGAGCACTGAAGCTTTCTTT | CASSSTEAFF | TRBJ1-1 | 10 | TRBV6-6 | NA | NA
TGTGCCGGGACAGGGAGCACAGATACGCAGTATTTT | CAGTGSTDTQYF | TRBJ2-3 | 12 | TRBV30 | NA | TRBD1
TGTGCCAGCTCACCACGGTACAGGAAAGCTTTCTTT | CASSPRYRKAFF | TRBJ1-1 | 12 | TRBV18 | NA | NA
TGTGCCAGTAGTTCAACAGGGGGCGGTATAATTGGGGCCAACGTCCTGACTTTC | CASSSTGGGIIGANVLTF | TRBJ2-6 | 18 | TRBV19 | NA | TRBD1
TGTGCCAGCGGACAGGACAGTAGCAATCAGCCCCAGCATTTT | CASGQDSSNQPQHF | TRBJ1-5 | 14 | TRBV6-1 | NA | TRBD1
TGTGCCAGCAGCTCCGACAGGGGATCTTTGGTGACCGGGGAGCTGTTTTTT | CASSSDRGSLVTGELFF | TRBJ2-2 | 17 | TRBV5-5 | NA | TRBD1
TGTGCCAGCAGTCCTAGCGGGACGGCCACAGATACGCAGTATTTT | CASSPSGTATDTQYF | TRBJ2-3 | 15 | TRBV6-4 | NA | TRBD2
TGTGCCAGCAGTGAATTGGGGACATCCTATGGCTACACCTTC | CASSELGTSYGYTF | TRBJ1-2 | 14 | TRBV6-1 | NA | NA
TGTGCCAGCAGCTTGTTACCGGGGGAGACCCAGTACTTC | CASSLLPGETQYF | TRBJ2-5 | 13 | TRBV5-6 | NA | NA
TGTGCCAGCAGTGGGAGGTCGCTCCCCGGGGAGACCCAGTACTTC | CASSGRSLPGETQYF | TRBJ2-5 | 15 | TRBV2 | NA | NA
TGTGCCAGTAGCTCAGGGATCCAAGAGACCCAGTACTTC | CASSSGIQETQYF | TRBJ2-5 | 13 | TRBV19 | NA | NA
TGTGCCAGCAGTGACAGGGGGATGGGTCAGCCCCAGCATTTT | CASSDRGMGQPQHF | TRBJ1-5 | 14 | TRBV2 | NA | TRBD1
TGTGCCTGGCGTACAGAGAACACCGGGGAGCTGTTTTTT | CAWRTENTGELFF | TRBJ2-2 | 13 | TRBV30 | few | NA
TGTGCCAGCAGCTTCACGGGACAGGGGGCTTATGGCTACACCTTC | CASSFTGQGAYGYTF | TRBJ1-2 | 15 | TRBV5-8 | NA | TRBD1
TGTGCCAGCAGCTTGCTAGCGGTATCCTACAATGAGCAGTTCTTC | CASSLLAVSYNEQFF | TRBJ2-1 | 15 | TRBV7-2 | NA | TRBD2
TGCGCCAGCAGCCAAGACTGCGCAGGGAATCAGCCCCAGCATTTT | CASSQDCAGNQPQHF | TRBJ1-5 | 15 | TRBV4-1 | NA | NA
TGTGCCAGCAGCCAGTTAGGGAGCGGGAGGACAGATACGCAGTATTTT | CASSQLGSGRTDTQYF | TRBJ2-3 | 16 | TRBV14 | NA | TRBD2
TGTGCCTGGAGTTTCGCGACAGGGCTTGGAAACACCATATATTTT | CAWSFATGLGNTIYF | TRBJ1-3 | 15 | TRBV30 | NA | TRBD1
TGTGCCAGCAGTGGAATAGGACAGGGGTATGGCTACACCTTC | CASSGIGQGYGYTF | TRBJ1-2 | 14 | TRBV6-1 | few | TRBD1